This entry is about one T cell receptor (beta chain). Antigen: not known. The sample belongs to a study of T cell responses to AZD1222 COVID-19 vaccine. In germline, CDR1 is MDHEN, CDR2 SYDVKM. V was clipped by 6 bases and J by 9 bases, with 11 bases between them. This CDR3 region has 11 residues. TCRdb's copy holds only in-frame clones and misses some; the assay was immunoSEQ multiplex PCR. The sample includes about 140,000 clones, 88% of them seen just once. Study-level points and caveats: Within unmutated variant regions lay the reported targets of nearly half of spike-specific TCRs.

The starting material was peripheral blood, obtained on day 0 of AZD1222 vaccination. The sequence was obtained from an adult in good health. The chain couples TRBV28 to TRBJ1-2, with unresolved D. DNA of the CDR3: TGTGCCAGCAGCCGGGTGGGCCGCTACACCTTC. Amino acids: CASSRVGRYTF.